The 23 T cell receptor beta chains below come from one sample, sequenced in a study of T cells after yellow fever vaccination. Each CDR3 protein gets one entry after TCRdb re-called the 5' RACE reads with MiXCR. The sample has under 700,000 distinct CDR3 sequences, less than 20% seen once; the top ten hold approximately 15%. The sequencing here drew on PBMCs, taken 5 to 6 days after the first yellow fever vaccination. The receptor set was obtained from a man aged 18 to 35 who received the YFV17D yellow fever vaccine.

This clonotype was counted between two and nine times. This sequence joins TRBV9 and TRBJ2-1; tentative D call: TRBD1 (5 bases). The CDR3 totals 14 residues. Trimming took off 5 bases at V and 10 bases at J, with 19 bases between the two ends. CDR1 and CDR2 (germline): SGDLS, YYNGEE. DNA of the CDR3: TGTGCCAGCAGGGAGACAGCCCTGGGTGGCGAGCAGTTCTTC. It encodes CASRETALGGEQFF.

The V and J genes are TRBV9 and TRBJ1-1; 9 nucleotides agree with TRBD1. From germline, CDR1 is SGDLS and CDR2 YYNGEE. V shed 2 bases and J 7 bases; nucleotides not matched to a gene: 6. This CDR3 is 14 amino acids long. The chain's CDR3 is CASSVEQGASEAFF. The CDR3 DNA follows: TGTGCCAGCAGCGTTGAACAGGGGGCGAGTGAAGCTTTCTTT.

This chain uses TRBV3-1 with TRBJ2-1, with 12 bases lining up with TRBD2. After removal of 1 base from V and 8 bases from J, the junction contained 6 bases not matched to a gene. The germline V gene has CDR1 LGHDT and CDR2 YNNKEL (reference sequence). The CDR3 is made up of 16 amino acids. The CDR3 DNA reads as TGTGCCAGCAGCCAAGCGGCTAGCGGGGGGGCCTATGAGCAGTTCTTC. This translates into CASSQAASGGAYEQFF.

The chain links TRBV5-6 to TRBJ1-4; 7 bases line up with TRBD1. CDR1 and CDR2 (germline): SGHDT, YYEEEE. The CDR3 totals 15 residues. V gave up 4 bases and J gave up 8 bases; unmatched junction bases: 11. The CDR3 region has the DNA TGTGCCAGCAGCGGTGGAAGGACAGGTTGGGAAAAACTGTTTTTT. This codes for CASSGGRTGWEKLFF.

This clonotype appeared a few times. The chain links TRBV11-2 to TRBJ2-5; no clear D. The CDR3 has 16 residues. Germline CDR1 is SGHAT and CDR2 is FQNNGV. V was cut by 5 bases and J by 1 base, with 17 bases left in between. CDR3 protein: CASSLPNGYPQETQYF. The CDR3 nucleotides read TGTGCCAGCAGCCTCCCTAACGGATACCCCCAAGAGACCCAGTACTTC.

The J gene is TRBJ2-5, the V gene TRBV7-2, with D perhaps TRBD1 (7 bases). The CDR3 contains 14 residues. Germline V lookup: CDR1 SGHTA, CDR2 FQGNSA. Between the trimmed V and J ends, which lost 3 bases and 3 bases, there was a span of 11 bases. The CDR3 nucleotides are TGTGCCAGCAGCTTTGGAGGGGGCGAAGAGACCCAGTACTTC. Amino acid sequence: CASSFGGGEETQYF.

This clonotype has just a few counts. The chain couples TRBV28 to TRBJ2-1; D gene ambiguous. Germline CDR1 is MDHEN and CDR2 is SYDVKM. V lost 8 bases, J lost 6 bases, and 14 bases lay in between. This CDR3 spans 13 amino acids. The CDR3 DNA reads TGTGCCAGCCTAACTCTCCCCCGCAATGAGCAGTTCTTC. It codes for CASLTLPRNEQFF.

The rearrangement uses TRBV29-1 and TRBJ1-2; 12 nucleotides agree with TRBD1. The CDR3 has 13 amino acids. CDR1 is SQVTM and CDR2 is ANQGSEA in the germline V gene. Trimming at V came to 3 bases and at J to 7 bases, leaving 3 bases not matched to a gene. DNA of the CDR3: TGCAGCGTTGAGGGACAGGGGGCGCGTGGCTACACCTTC. Its protein product is CSVEGQGARGYTF.

The table lists this clonotype with a few counts. The genes are TRBV6-1 and TRBJ2-2, with D perhaps given as TRBD1 or TRBD2 (5 bases each). The CDR3 loop spans 15 amino acids. Germline CDR1 and CDR2: MNHNS and SASEGT. Trimming removed 8 bases at V and 2 bases at J, with 15 bases between. CDR3 sequence: CASRRDGRNTGELFF. The CDR3 nucleotides are TGTGCCAGCCGTCGGGACGGAAGAAACACCGGGGAGCTGTTTTTT.

The chain joins TRBV12-3 or TRBV12-4 to TRBJ2-2; D may be TRBD2 (6 bases). This CDR3 contains 14 residues. Deletions cut 7 bases from V and 4 bases from J, with 13 bases between. In nucleotides, the CDR3 is TGTGCCAGCAATAGGAGGGCGAGCACCGGGGAGCTGTTTTTT. This encodes CASNRRASTGELFF.

CDR3 sequence: CASSPRPWYSPNTGELFF. CDR3 DNA sequence: TGTGCCAGCTCCCCTCGCCCTTGGTATTCCCCGAACACCGGGGAGCTGTTTTTT. The J gene is TRBJ2-2, the V gene TRBV11-1; D unclear. The CDR3 runs 18 residues. V shed 8 bases and J shed 0 bases, with 22 bases lying between them. The V gene's germline CDR1 is SGHAT and CDR2 FQDESV (reference sequence).

The rearrangement links TRBV12-3 or TRBV12-4 to TRBJ2-4; the D call may be TRBD1 or TRBD2 (5 bases each). The germline V and J ends were trimmed by 8 bases and 2 bases, with 19 bases remaining between them. The length of the CDR3 is 16 residues. CDR3 bases: TGTGCCAGCCAGTATTTGGGGACGGGGACCAAAAACATTCAGTACTTC. Protein product: CASQYLGTGTKNIQYF.

In its sample, this clonotype was seen a few times. V usage is TRBV4-1 and J usage is TRBJ1-2, with TRBD1 matching over 7 bases. Trimming at V came to 0 bases and at J to 3 bases, leaving 4 bases not matched to a gene. Looked up from germline, CDR1 is MGHRA and CDR2 is YSYEKL. This CDR3 contains 15 residues. This chain's CDR3 is CASSQEGRGDYGYTF. CDR3 coding DNA: TGCGCCAGCAGCCAAGAGGGCAGGGGGGACTATGGCTACACCTTC.

This clonotype was found many times. V gene TRBV7-2 combines with J gene TRBJ2-5, with TRBD2 matching 9 bases. The CDR3 extends over 15 amino acids. The germline CDR1 and CDR2 sequences are SGHTA and FQGNSA. Trimming cost V 1 base and J 2 bases; bases outside gene matches: 2. The chain's CDR3 is CASSLGSGRQETQYF. The CDR3 region has the DNA TGTGCCAGCAGCTTAGGGAGCGGGAGGCAAGAGACCCAGTACTTC.

The chain joins TRBV7-2 to TRBJ2-3, with 9 bases aligning to TRBD2. The CDR3 spans 15 residues. Germline V lookup: CDR1 SGHTA, CDR2 FQGNSA. V trimming: 4 bases; J trimming: 1 base; junction bases outside the gene matches: 3. The CDR3: CASSSAGGGTDTQYF. The CDR3 DNA reads as TGTGCCAGCAGCTCAGCGGGGGGCGGCACAGATACGCAGTATTTT. Drawing the rest from reference TRBV7-2 and TRBJ2-3, the complete variable domain is GAGVSQSPSNKVTEKGKDVELRCDPISGHTALYWYRQSLGQGLEFLIYFQGNSAPDKSGLPSDRFSAERTGGSVSTLTIQRTQQEDSAVYLCASSSAGGGTDTQYFGPGTRLTVL.

This clonotype was recorded a few times. The chain carries TRBV20-1 and TRBJ2-1, with TRBD1 identical over 7 bases. J gave up 6 bases and V 5 bases, and 7 bases lay outside the gene matches. This CDR3 comprises 13 residues. Germline assignment: CDR1 DFQATT and CDR2 SNEGSKA (reference sequence). The CDR3 sequence is CSAPTGPTNEQFF. CDR3 sequence (DNA): TGCAGTGCTCCGACAGGGCCAACCAATGAGCAGTTCTTC.

This clonotype was picked up a small number of times. The chain is built from TRBV29-1 and TRBJ2-4; weak D call: TRBD1 (6 bases). Germline CDR1 reads SQVTM; CDR2 reads ANQGSEA. The CDR3 covers 14 residues. V was shortened by 4 bases and J by 0 bases, with 10 bases between the two germline ends. The CDR3 coding sequence is TGCAGCGTTGCCTACAGGGTAGCCAAAAACATTCAGTACTTC. It translates to CSVAYRVAKNIQYF.

In this sample, this clonotype turned up many times. This CDR3 is CASSYQGAWEAFF. CDR3 DNA sequence: TGTGCCAGCAGTTACCAGGGGGCTTGGGAAGCTTTCTTT. The J gene is TRBJ1-1, the V gene TRBV6-6; 8 nucleotides line up with TRBD1. The CDR3 totals 13 residues. Germline assignment: CDR1 MNHNY and CDR2 SVGAGI (reference sequence). The J segment lost 8 bases and the V segment lost 2 bases, leaving 4 bases of the junction unmatched.

The chain combines TRBV4-1 with TRBJ1-4; D gene ambiguous. Deletions cut 1 base from V and 3 bases from J, with 9 bases between. This CDR3 has 15 amino acids. CDR1 is MGHRA, CDR2 YSYEKL, per germline. CDR3 bases: TGCGCCAGCAGCCAAGTATGGACCTCTAATGAAAAACTGTTTTTT. This gives the protein CASSQVWTSNEKLFF.

The chain joins TRBV19 to TRBJ1-2; D call uncertain. The germline V gene has CDR1 LNHDA and CDR2 SQIVND (reference sequence). The CDR3 totals 16 residues. Deletions cut 3 bases from V and 8 bases from J, with 22 bases between. The CDR3 nucleotides are TGTGCCAGTAGTATCCCAGGACGCCGACTGCGTCCGGGCTACACCTTC. This codes for CASSIPGRRLRPGYTF.

The chain has TRBV20-1 and TRBJ2-1; 10 nucleotides line up with TRBD2. V shed 0 bases, J shed 8 bases, and the junction held 7 bases outside the gene matches. CDR3 size: 15 residues. Germline CDR1 DFQATT, CDR2 SNEGSKA (reference sequence). CDR3 sequence (DNA): TGCAGTGCTAGAGAGGGTAGCGGGGGGTGGGATGAGCAGTTCTTC. This translates into CSAREGSGGWDEQFF.

The table lists this clonotype with many counts. The V and J genes are TRBV4-1 and TRBJ1-5; D ambiguous. V lost 2 bases and J 7 bases, leaving 18 bases between the germline ends. Germline V gene data show CDR1 as MGHRA and CDR2 as YSYEKL. The length of the CDR3 is 16 residues. The CDR3, as DNA: TGCGCCAGCAGCCAACTCCCACTCGGAGGGTGGCAGCCCCAGCATTTT. It encodes CASSQLPLGGWQPQHF.

This clonotype was counted only a few times. The rearrangement links TRBV20-1 to TRBJ2-1; 7 nucleotides match TRBD1. The CDR3 contains 13 residues. Germline V CDR1 and CDR2: DFQATT, SNEGSKA (reference sequence). The V and J ends lost 8 bases and 7 bases, in that order; junction bases with no gene match: 11. CDR3 region: CSPQGYSSNEQFF. The CDR3 nucleotides are TGCAGTCCACAGGGGTATTCGTCGAATGAGCAGTTCTTC.